The 6 T cell receptor beta chains given below trace back to one sample, sequenced in a study of shared clonotypes between healthy human individuals. Sequencing was performed with immunoSEQ multiplex PCR; in TCRdb, only in-frame clones are kept and a portion is missing. The sample contains roughly 700,000 clones, around 72% of which appear only once. Input material: memory CD4+ T cells sorted from blood. Noted subset: CD45RA-negative fraction. The receptors were gathered from a woman aged 25 to 45 in good health.

The rearrangement uses TRBV10-2 and TRBJ1-5, with D possibly being TRBD1 (6 bases). CDR1 is WSHSY and CDR2 is SAAADI in the germline V gene. The germline V and J ends were trimmed by 6 bases and 1 base, with 13 bases remaining between them. The CDR3 contains 15 residues. The CDR3 coding sequence is TGCGCCAGCAGGGACTCAGACAGGAGCAATCAGCCCCAGCATTTT. This sequence encodes CASRDSDRSNQPQHF.

V and J are TRBV12-1 and TRBJ1-4. TRBV12-1 is described as a pseudogene. The CDR3 extends over 15 amino acids. The CDR3: CASRLGEGSSRKLFF. DNA of the CDR3: TGTGCCAGCAGACTTGGAGAGGGTAGTAGTAGAAAACTGTTTTTT.

This chain connects TRBV7-9 to TRBJ2-3; 11 bases align to TRBD2. The CDR3 is 14 residues long. Germline lookup yields CDR1 SEHNR and CDR2 FQNEAQ (reference sequence). Trimming removed 8 bases from V and 5 bases from J; junction bases left unmatched: 6. Written as DNA, the CDR3 is TGTGCCAGCGGACTAGCGGGCGGTGGAGATACGCAGTATTTT. Its protein product is CASGLAGGGDTQYF.

This sequence joins TRBV19 and TRBJ1-2; D perhaps matches TRBD1 (6 bases). The germline CDR1 and CDR2 sequences are LNHDA and SQIVND (reference sequence). The CDR3 is 12 residues long. Trimming removed 10 bases from V and 7 bases from J, with 16 bases in between. CDR3: CATLNRAFGYTF. DNA for the CDR3: TGTGCCACTCTGAACAGGGCGTTTGGCTACACCTTC.

This rearrangement joins TRBV14 to TRBJ2-1; no clear D gene. Between the trimmed V and J ends, which lost 1 base and 6 bases, there was a span of 16 bases. This CDR3 has 16 amino acids. Per the germline V gene, CDR1 is SGHDN and CDR2 is FVKESK. This chain's CDR3 is CASSQGRPAVGNEQFF. The CDR3 DNA follows: TGTGCCAGCAGCCAAGGTCGGCCGGCAGTCGGCAATGAGCAGTTCTTC. The complete variable domain, with remaining parts taken from reference TRBV14 and TRBJ2-1, reads EAGVTQFPSHSVIEKGQTVTLRCDPISGHDNLYWYRRVMGKEIKFLLHFVKESKQDESGMPNNRFLAERTGGTYSTLKVQPAELEDSGVYFCASSQGRPAVGNEQFFGPGTRLTVL.

The chain employs TRBV5-1 and TRBJ1-2, with no clear D. Germline V gene data show CDR1 as SGHRS and CDR2 as YFSETQ. The CDR3 is 14 amino acids. Trimming shortened V by 0 bases and J by 3 bases, and 9 bases separated the two germline ends. CDR3 in amino acids: CASSLGDTDYGYTF. The CDR3 DNA reads as TGCGCCAGCAGCTTGGGAGACACGGACTATGGCTACACCTTC.